The entry below describes one T cell receptor beta chain. Its target is unknown. The assay was immunoSEQ multiplex PCR, and TCRdb's table has in-frame clones only and misses some. The sample shows 90,000 to 100,000 clones, roughly 89% of them seen only once. The data stem from a study of OX40 agonist ivuxolimab in advanced cancers. General observations from the study: The CD4+ and CD8+ T cells in the blood had expanded clonally by week 6 at 0.1 to 3.0 mg/kg.

Here the sequenced sample was CD4+ or CD8+ T cells sorted from blood, taken in a trial of the OX40 agonist ivuxolimab. This TCR derives from an adult with an advanced solid tumor such as melanoma, head and neck, liver or kidney cancer.

CDR3 nucleotides: TGTGCCACCAGCAGAGATCTCGGACAGGGGTCTGAAGCTTTCTTT. Encoded protein: CATSRDLGQGSEAFF. The gene calls are TRBV15 and TRBJ1-1; 9 bases map to TRBD1. Germline CDR1 and CDR2: LNHNV and YYDKDF (reference sequence). V shed 0 bases, J shed 6 bases, and the junction held 5 bases outside the gene matches. This CDR3 spans 15 amino acids.